The 17 T cell receptor beta chains in this list originate from one sample, sequenced in a study of molecular identifiers for immune sequencing clone quantification. One entry per CDR3 protein results from TCRdb running MiXCR on the PCR reads. Found here are 80,000 to 100,000 distinct CDR3 sequences, 20% to 25% of them singletons; the top ten hold under 1%. Sequenced sample: naive CD8+ T cells from blood, with Jurkat cell RNA spiked in. Subset given: FACS-sorted CD8+CD4-CCR7+CD45RA+ naive T cells. Receptors originate from a human donor in good health. Some libraries in this study had Jurkat cell RNA spiked in.

The chain couples TRBV29-1 to TRBJ2-1; TRBD2 agrees at 7 bases. Trimming cost V 6 bases and J 6 bases; bases outside gene matches: 14. The germline V gene has CDR1 SQVTM and CDR2 ANQGSEA. CDR3 size: 15 residues. The CDR3 DNA reads as TGCAGCGTCCAACAGACTAGCTCGGTATCCAATGAGCAGTTCTTC. Its translation is CSVQQTSSVSNEQFF.

V is TRBV27 and J is TRBJ2-1; 15 bases are shared with TRBD2. This CDR3 region has 15 residues. The germline V gene has CDR1 MNHEY and CDR2 SMNVEV (reference sequence). The trim removed 6 bases at V and 7 bases at J, leaving 4 bases unmatched. CDR3 DNA: TGTGCCAGCAGCTCCGGGACTAGCGGGAGGAATGAGCAGTTCTTC. It yields the protein CASSSGTSGRNEQFF.

This clonotype was observed at least ten times. This sequence joins TRBV6-1 and TRBJ2-4; 10 bases line up with TRBD2. Germline CDR1 and CDR2: MNHNS and SASEGT. V dropped 7 bases and J dropped 1; count of bases not matched to a gene: 7. The CDR3 runs to 16 residues. The CDR3 is CASTASGRWAKNIQYF. The CDR3 DNA reads as TGTGCCAGCACTGCTAGCGGGAGATGGGCCAAAAACATTCAGTACTTC.

Concerning this clonotype itself: A clone one base away is much larger, so this may be a read error. V gene TRBV30 combines with J gene TRBJ2-7; 11 bases match TRBD2. This CDR3 contains 14 residues. The germline gives CDR1 GTSNPN, CDR2 SVGIG (reference sequence). CDR3 loop: CPWSVLAGVHEQYF. CDR3 bases: TGTCCCTGGAGTGTACTAGCGGGAGTCCACGAGCAGTACTTC.

This clonotype came up a few times. A much larger clone is a single base away; this may be a read error. The CDR3 loop reads CASSETPTNTGAFF. CDR3 DNA sequence: TGTGCCAGCAGTGAAACCCCAACCAACACTGGAGCTTTCTTT. The chain combines TRBV6-4 with TRBJ1-1; D is uncertain. The CDR3 is 14 residues long. The V gene's germline CDR1 is MRHNA and CDR2 SNTAGT.

As regards this clonotype: A much larger clone is a single base away; this may be a read error. The chain carries TRBV7-6 and TRBJ2-7, with TRBD2 as a possible D gene (6 bases). CDR1 is SGHVS and CDR2 is FNYEAQ in the germline V gene. The length of the CDR3 is 14 residues. The CDR3 DNA reads TGTGCCACCGTGGACTTGCTGCGGGGCTACGAGCAGCACTTC. Translating gives CATVDLLRGYEQHF.

This clonotype was picked up many times. This sequence joins TRBV29-1 and TRBJ1-6; D remains ambiguous. V shed 7 bases and J shed 4 bases, with 11 bases lying between them. The germline V gene encodes CDR1 SQVTM and CDR2 ANQGSEA. The CDR3 length is 13 residues. In DNA, the CDR3 is TGCAGCGGCTCGGCCGGTTATAATTCACCCCTCCACTTT. It is translated as CSGSAGYNSPLHF.

This clonotype was found a few times. The chain links TRBV19 to TRBJ2-1, with 9 bases that match TRBD1. The CDR3 runs to 16 residues. The V segment lost 7 bases and the J segment 4 bases; nucleotides outside the gene matches: 11. Germline CDR1 reads LNHDA; CDR2 reads SQIVND (reference sequence). This CDR3 is CASKRTGADVYNEQFF. CDR3 nucleotide sequence: TGTGCCAGTAAACGGACAGGGGCCGACGTTTACAATGAGCAGTTCTTC.

As to this clonotype: It may be a read error: a sequence one base away is much more abundant. The chain has TRBV6-2 or TRBV6-3 and TRBJ2-1, with D unclear. The germline CDR1 and CDR2 sequences are MNHEY and SVGEGT. The CDR3 has 19 residues. V lost 7 bases to trimming and J lost 0 bases, with 25 bases between them. CDR3 residues: CASNEPGPGRLLSYNEQFF. The CDR3 DNA reads as TGTGCCAGCAATGAACCGGGCCCGGGCCGCCTTCTCTCCTACAATGAGCAGTTCTTC.

This clonotype was found many times. The chain joins TRBV6-2 or TRBV6-3 to TRBJ2-3, with D perhaps assigned TRBD1 or TRBD2 (6 bases each). The CDR3 is 15 amino acids. V lost 6 bases and J 2 bases, leaving 15 bases between the germline ends. Germline loops: CDR1 MNHEY, CDR2 SVGEGT. This chain's CDR3 is CASSYREVLTDTQYF. CDR3 sequence (DNA): TGTGCCAGCAGCTACAGGGAGGTCCTCACAGATACGCAGTATTTT.

This chain connects TRBV29-1 to TRBJ1-1, with TRBD1 as a possible D gene (6 bases). This CDR3 has 13 residues. V dropped 6 bases and J dropped 4 bases, with 15 bases sitting between them. The V gene's germline CDR1 is SQVTM and CDR2 ANQGSEA. The CDR3 loop is CSVLQGLGTEAFF. For the CDR3, the DNA is TGCAGCGTCCTACAGGGACTGGGCACTGAAGCTTTCTTT. The full variable domain, in which reference TRBV29-1 and TRBJ1-1 provide the parts outside the CDR3, is SAVISQKPSRDICQRGTSLTIQCQVDSQVTMMFWYRQQPGQSLTLIATANQGSEATYESGFVIDKFPISRPNLTFSTLTVSNMSPEDSSIYLCSVLQGLGTEAFFGQGTRLTVV.

This clonotype was counted at least ten times. The J gene is TRBJ2-3, the V gene TRBV20-1; D is tentatively TRBD1 or TRBD2 (6 bases each). Trimming pared 6 bases from V and 3 bases from J, leaving 13 bases between. CDR3 size: 13 residues. Germline values: CDR1 DFQATT, CDR2 SNEGSKA (reference sequence). The CDR3 sequence: CSAPGGHTDTQYF. The CDR3 DNA is TGCAGTGCCCCCGGGGGACATACAGATACGCAGTATTTT.

There are a few counts of this clonotype. The genes are TRBV27 and TRBJ2-1; 9 positions match TRBD1. CDR1 MNHEY and CDR2 SMNVEV come from the germline V gene (reference sequence). The CDR3 is made up of 15 amino acids. V trimming: 6 bases; J trimming: 2 bases; junction bases outside the gene matches: 5. CDR3 DNA sequence: TGTGCCAGCAGCGATGGGACAGGGACCTACAATGAGCAGTTCTTC. It translates to CASSDGTGTYNEQFF.

This clonotype has ten or more counts. V gene TRBV12-3 or TRBV12-4 combines with J gene TRBJ1-1, with no clear D. Trimming took off 3 bases at V and 0 bases at J, with 11 bases between the two ends. This CDR3 has 15 amino acids. The CDR3: CASSFFLGMNTEAFF. CDR3 coding DNA: TGTGCCAGCAGTTTCTTCCTGGGCATGAACACTGAAGCTTTCTTT.

This clonotype has just a few counts. As DNA, the CDR3 is TGTGCCAGCAGTTTATTGGCCAAGACGGAGGAGACCCAGTACTTC. It yields the protein CASSLLAKTEETQYF. The genes are TRBV28 and TRBJ2-5; D unclear. V dropped 1 base and J dropped 5 bases, with 14 bases sitting between them. This CDR3 contains 15 residues. From germline, CDR1 is MDHEN and CDR2 SYDVKM.

The table lists this clonotype with many counts. The rearrangement links TRBV29-1 to TRBJ2-6, with 10 bases aligning to TRBD2. Looked up from germline, CDR1 is SQVTM and CDR2 is ANQGSEA. CDR3 length equals 17 residues. After removal of 3 bases from V and 0 bases from J, the junction contained 5 bases not matched to a gene. CDR3 in DNA: TGCAGCGTTGACGGAGTAGCGGGAGGCTCTGGGGCCAACGTCCTGACTTTC. Translated, it gives CSVDGVAGGSGANVLTF.

The chain carries TRBV5-8 and TRBJ1-1; 8 bases are a match to TRBD1. Unmatched junction bases numbered 9, after V lost 4 bases and J lost 4 bases. This CDR3 comprises 15 residues. Per germline, CDR1 SGHTS and CDR2 YDEGEE. This CDR3 is CASSQRQGLVTEAFF. CDR3 nucleotide sequence: TGTGCCAGCAGCCAACGACAGGGGTTGGTCACTGAAGCTTTCTTT.